The entry below describes one T cell receptor beta chain. The sample is drawn from a study of control samples from healthy donors and cancer patients. Produced via immunoSEQ multiplex PCR; TCRdb's table is partial and in-frame only. The repertoire consists of 95,000 to 130,000 clones, with 75% to 90% occurring once and the leading ten covering about 1%. The CDR3 sequence is 14 residues long. V was trimmed by 3 bases and J by 0 bases, leaving 9 bases between them. CDR1 and CDR2 (germline): MGHDK, SYGVNS. Material for sequencing was PBMCs. This sequence joins TRBV25-1 and TRBJ2-7, with no clear D. This sequence originates from a woman aged 50 to 65 with colorectal cancer. As DNA, the CDR3 is TGTGCCAGCAGTGATCCCGATCGCTCCTACGAGCAGTACTTC. Translation gives CASSDPDRSYEQYF.